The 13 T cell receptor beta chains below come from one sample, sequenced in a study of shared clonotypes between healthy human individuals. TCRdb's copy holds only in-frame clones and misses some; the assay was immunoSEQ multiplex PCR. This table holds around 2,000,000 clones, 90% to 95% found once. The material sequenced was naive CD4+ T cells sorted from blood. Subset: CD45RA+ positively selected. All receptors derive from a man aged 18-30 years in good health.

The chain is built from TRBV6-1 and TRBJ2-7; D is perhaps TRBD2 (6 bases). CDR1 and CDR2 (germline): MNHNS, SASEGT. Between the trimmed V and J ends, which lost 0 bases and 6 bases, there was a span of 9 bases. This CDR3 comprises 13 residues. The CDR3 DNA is TGTGCCAGCAGTGAAGCGTCGCGGGGCGAGCAGTACTTC. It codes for CASSEASRGEQYF.

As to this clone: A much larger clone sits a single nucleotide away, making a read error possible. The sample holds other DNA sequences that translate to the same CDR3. The CDR3 is CASSYLRGTGELFF. As DNA, the CDR3 is TGTGCCAGCAGCTACCTCAGGGGGACCGGGGAACTGTTTTTT. The chain has TRBV7-6 and TRBJ2-2; 7 positions agree with TRBD1. CDR1 and CDR2 from the germline V gene are SGHVS and FNYEAQ. The CDR3 contains 14 residues.

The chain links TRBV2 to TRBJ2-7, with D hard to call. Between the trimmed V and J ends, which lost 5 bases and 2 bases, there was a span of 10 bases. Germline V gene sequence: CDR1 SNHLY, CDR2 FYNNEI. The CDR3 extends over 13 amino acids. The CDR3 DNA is TGTGCCAGCAGTATTACACCTACCTACGAGCAGTACTTC. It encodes CASSITPTYEQYF.

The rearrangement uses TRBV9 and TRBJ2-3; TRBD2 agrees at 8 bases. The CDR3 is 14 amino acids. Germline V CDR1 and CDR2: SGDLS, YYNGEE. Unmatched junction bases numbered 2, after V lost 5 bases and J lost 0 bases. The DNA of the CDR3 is TGTGCCAGCAGTGAGCGGGGGAGCACAGATACGCAGTATTTT. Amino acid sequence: CASSERGSTDTQYF.

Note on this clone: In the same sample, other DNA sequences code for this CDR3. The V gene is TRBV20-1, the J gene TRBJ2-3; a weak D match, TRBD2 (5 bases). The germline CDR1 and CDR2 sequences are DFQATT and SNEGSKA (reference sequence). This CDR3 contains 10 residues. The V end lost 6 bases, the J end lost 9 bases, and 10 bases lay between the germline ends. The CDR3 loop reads CSAREGTQYF. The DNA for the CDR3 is TGCAGTGCCCGGGAAGGGACGCAGTATTTT.

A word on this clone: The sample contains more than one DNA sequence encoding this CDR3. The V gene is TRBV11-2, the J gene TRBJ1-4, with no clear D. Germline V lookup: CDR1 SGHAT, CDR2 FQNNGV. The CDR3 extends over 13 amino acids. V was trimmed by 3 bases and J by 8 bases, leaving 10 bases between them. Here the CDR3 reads CASSLGAREKLFF. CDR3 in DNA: TGTGCCAGCAGCTTGGGCGCGAGAGAAAAACTGTTTTTT.

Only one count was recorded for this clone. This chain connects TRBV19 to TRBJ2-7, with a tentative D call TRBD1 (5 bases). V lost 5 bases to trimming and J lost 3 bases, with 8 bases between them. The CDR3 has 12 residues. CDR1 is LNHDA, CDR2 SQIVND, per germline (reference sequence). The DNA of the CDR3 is TGTGCCAGTAGTGACCAGGGCTACGAGCAGTACTTC. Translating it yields CASSDQGYEQYF.

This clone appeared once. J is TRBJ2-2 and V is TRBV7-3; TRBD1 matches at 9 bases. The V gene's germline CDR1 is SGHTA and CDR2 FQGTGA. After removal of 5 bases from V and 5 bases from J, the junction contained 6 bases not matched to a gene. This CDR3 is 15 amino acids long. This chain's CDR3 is CASSRTGERTGELFF. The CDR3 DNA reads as TGTGCCAGCAGCCGGACAGGGGAACGAACCGGGGAGCTGTTTTTT. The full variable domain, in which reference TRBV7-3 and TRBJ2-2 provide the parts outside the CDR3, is GAGVSQTPSNKVTEKGKYVELRCDPISGHTALYWYRQSLGQGPEFLIYFQGTGAADDSGLPNDRFFAVRPEGSVSTLKIQRTERGDSAVYLCASSRTGERTGELFFGEGSRLTVL.

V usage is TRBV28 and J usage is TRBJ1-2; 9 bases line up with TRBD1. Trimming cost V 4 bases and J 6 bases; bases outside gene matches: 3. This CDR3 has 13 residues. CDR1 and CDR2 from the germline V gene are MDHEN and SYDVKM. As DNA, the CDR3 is TGTGCCAGCAGTTCCGGGACAGGGAATGGCTACACCTTC. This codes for CASSSGTGNGYTF.

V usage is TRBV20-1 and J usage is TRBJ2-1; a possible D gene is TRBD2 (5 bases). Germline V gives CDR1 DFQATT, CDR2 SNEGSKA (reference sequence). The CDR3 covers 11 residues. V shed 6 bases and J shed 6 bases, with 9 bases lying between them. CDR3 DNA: TGCAGTGCGTTGGCGGGCAATGAGCAGTTCTTC. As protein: CSALAGNEQFF.

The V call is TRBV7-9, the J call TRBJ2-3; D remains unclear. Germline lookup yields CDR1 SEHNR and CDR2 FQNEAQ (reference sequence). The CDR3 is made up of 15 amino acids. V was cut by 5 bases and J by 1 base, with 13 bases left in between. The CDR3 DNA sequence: TGTGCCAGCAGCCCGCCTGGCGTAGGCACAGATACGCAGTATTTT. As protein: CASSPPGVGTDTQYF. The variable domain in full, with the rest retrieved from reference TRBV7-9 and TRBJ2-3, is DTGVSQNPRHKITKRGQNVTFRCDPISEHNRLYWYRQTLGQGPEFLTYFQNEAQLEKSRLLSDRFSAERPKGSFSTLEIQRTEQGDSAMYLCASSPPGVGTDTQYFGPGTRLTVL.

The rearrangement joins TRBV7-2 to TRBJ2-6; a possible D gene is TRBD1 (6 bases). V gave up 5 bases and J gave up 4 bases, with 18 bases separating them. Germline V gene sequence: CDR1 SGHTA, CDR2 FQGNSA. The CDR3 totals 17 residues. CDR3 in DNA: TGTGCCAGCAGCAACCCGACAGGCCTCCCAGGGGCCAACGTCCTGACTTTC. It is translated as CASSNPTGLPGANVLTF.

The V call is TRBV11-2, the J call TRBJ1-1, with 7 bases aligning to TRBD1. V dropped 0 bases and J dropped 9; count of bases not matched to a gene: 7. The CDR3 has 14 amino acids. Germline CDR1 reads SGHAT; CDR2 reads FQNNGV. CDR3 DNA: TGTGCCAGCAGCTTAGATCTCGCAGGGGGGAAAGCTTTCTTT. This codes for CASSLDLAGGKAFF.